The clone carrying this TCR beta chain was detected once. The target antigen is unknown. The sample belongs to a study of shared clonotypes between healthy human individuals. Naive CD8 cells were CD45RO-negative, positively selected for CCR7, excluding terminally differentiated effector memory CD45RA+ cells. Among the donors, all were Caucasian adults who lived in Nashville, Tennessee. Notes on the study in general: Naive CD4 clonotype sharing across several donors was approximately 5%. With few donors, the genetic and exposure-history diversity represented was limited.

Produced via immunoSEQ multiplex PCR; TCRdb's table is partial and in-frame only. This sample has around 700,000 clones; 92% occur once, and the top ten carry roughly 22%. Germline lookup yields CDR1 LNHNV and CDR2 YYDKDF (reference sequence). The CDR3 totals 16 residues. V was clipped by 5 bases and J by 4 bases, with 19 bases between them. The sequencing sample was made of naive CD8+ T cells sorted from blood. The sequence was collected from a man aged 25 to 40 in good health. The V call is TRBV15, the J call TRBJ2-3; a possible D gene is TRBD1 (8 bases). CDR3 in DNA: TGTGCCACCAGCCCTCAGAGACAGGGGAGGGCAGATACGCAGTATTTT. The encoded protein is CATSPQRQGRADTQYF.